This T cell receptor (beta chain) was captured by sequencing in a study of blood T cell repertoires in COVID-19. Study-level information: From the United States, Italy and Spain came samples of acute and convalescent COVID-19. Sources were T cells, B-cell-depleted T cells, or PBMCs; the material itself was cDNA or gDNA.

As processed by the authors: Reference gene primers were amplified, and this amplification served to estimate nucleated cell counts. Repertoires were generated with immunoSEQ multiplex PCR, while TCRdb's copy carries only in-frame clones and drops some. That table gives V, J and clone size, and the DNA gave D and trimming. The sample lists 80,000 to 95,000 clones, approximately 89% occurring once. The CDR3 loop spans 18 amino acids. V lost 1 base to trimming and J lost 1 base, with 17 bases between them. Germline assignment: CDR1 LGHNA and CDR2 YNFKEQ. The receptor was derived from a human donor in a cohort sampled during active COVID-19. The V gene is TRBV4-2, the J gene TRBJ1-3, with D hard to call. Material for sequencing was peripheral blood. The DNA for the CDR3 is TGTGCCAGCAGCCAAGGGCACGGTATTTCGGGATCTGGAAACACCATATATTTT. It yields the protein CASSQGHGISGSGNTIYF.